This passage covers 12 T cell receptor beta chains from one sample sequenced in a study of control samples from healthy donors and cancer patients. Libraries were prepared by immunoSEQ multiplex PCR; TCRdb keeps only in-frame clonotypes and omits some of them. The repertoire holds 140,000 to 150,000 clones, around 90% seen once, with just under 5% in the top ten. Input material: blood. Every receptor here comes from a man aged 30-40 years in good health.

The chain joins TRBV21-1 to TRBJ1-2. TRBV21-1 represents a pseudogene. This CDR3 has 15 residues. The CDR3 region has the DNA TGTGCCAGCAGCGGAGACCGGGACGGAAATAATGGCTACACCTTC. This codes for CASSGDRDGNNGYTF.

The rearrangement uses TRBV27 and TRBJ1-1; a weak D match, TRBD1 (6 bases). The CDR3 sequence is 13 residues long. The germline V gene encodes CDR1 MNHEY and CDR2 SMNVEV (reference sequence). V lost 11 bases and J 0 bases, leaving 13 bases between the germline ends. The CDR3: CAVQDSMNTEAFF. The CDR3 region has the DNA TGTGCCGTCCAGGACAGTATGAACACTGAAGCTTTCTTT.

This clone was observed once. The chain combines TRBV4-1 with TRBJ2-7, with 8 bases identical to TRBD1. Germline assignment: CDR1 MGHRA and CDR2 YSYEKL. The CDR3 runs 16 residues. J gave up 4 bases and V 1 base, and 9 bases lay outside the gene matches. The chain's CDR3 is CASSQGLARGRYEQYF. In nucleotides, the CDR3 is TGCGCCAGCAGCCAAGGGTTGGCCAGGGGGCGGTACGAGCAGTACTTC.

CDR3 region: CAGSYWDRLVAEAFF. CDR3 DNA sequence: TGTGCCGGGAGTTATTGGGACAGGCTTGTCGCTGAAGCTTTCTTT. The chain joins TRBV27 to TRBJ1-1; TRBD1 agrees at 8 bases. The CDR3 sequence is 15 residues long. CDR1 and CDR2 (germline): MNHEY, SMNVEV (reference sequence). Germline trimming cut 11 bases from V and 6 bases from J; bases unmatched to any gene: 17.

The V and J genes are TRBV7-2 and TRBJ2-7, with 8 bases lining up with TRBD2. The ends lost 5 bases at V and 2 bases at J; junction bases unmatched: 5. The CDR3 spans 14 residues. Germline V gene sequence: CDR1 SGHTA, CDR2 FQGNSA. The CDR3, as DNA: TGTGCCAGCAGCGTTAGCGGGACTGCCTACGAGCAGTACTTC. It is translated as CASSVSGTAYEQYF.

V and J are TRBV12-3 or TRBV12-4 and TRBJ1-5; D is possibly TRBD1 (5 bases). The CDR3 runs to 13 residues. V was shortened by 8 bases and J by 1 base, with 9 bases between the two germline ends. CDR3 in DNA: TGTGCCAGCCAGGGTGCGAGCAATCAGCCCCAGCATTTT. Translating gives CASQGASNQPQHF.

V and J are TRBV29-1 and TRBJ1-1; a weak D match, TRBD1 (6 bases). This CDR3 spans 13 amino acids. The V end lost 7 bases, the J end lost 1 base, and 13 bases lay between the germline ends. Germline-derived CDR1 and CDR2 are SQVTM and ANQGSEA. CDR3 DNA: TGCAGCGCCTGCCAGGGGTCGAACACTGAAGCTTTCTTT. This gives the protein CSACQGSNTEAFF.

V usage is TRBV29-1 and J usage is TRBJ1-1; D might be TRBD1 (6 bases). Germline-derived CDR1 and CDR2 are SQVTM and ANQGSEA. V lost 2 bases and J 5 bases, leaving 9 bases between the germline ends. The CDR3 spans 12 residues. The CDR3 bases are TGCAGCGTTGAAAAGGGGGGGACTGAAGCTTTCTTT. Amino acids: CSVEKGGTEAFF.

The rearrangement links TRBV4-3 to TRBJ1-1; D is perhaps TRBD1 (5 bases). Germline-derived CDR1 and CDR2 are LGHNA and YSLEER. Trimming cost V 0 bases and J 4 bases, with 15 bases left between them. This CDR3 region has 16 residues. DNA for the CDR3: TGCGCCAGCAGCCAAGATCAGATGAGGGGAGCCACTGAAGCTTTCTTT. Translated: CASSQDQMRGATEAFF.

The gene calls are TRBV7-2 and TRBJ2-7; perhaps TRBD1 as D (5 bases). This CDR3 has 13 residues. V lost 3 bases to trimming and J lost 4 bases, with 10 bases between them. CDR1 is SGHTA, CDR2 FQGNSA, per germline. CDR3 region: CASSFPDRYEQYF. For the CDR3, the DNA is TGTGCCAGCAGCTTCCCTGACAGATACGAGCAGTACTTC.

This chain links TRBV5-6 with TRBJ2-7; tentative D call: TRBD2 (7 bases). Germline CDR1 reads SGHDT; CDR2 reads YYEEEE. CDR3 length: 14 amino acids. Trimming took off 6 bases at V and 4 bases at J, with 17 bases between the two ends. In DNA, the CDR3 is TGTGCCAGCACCTTTGGGGGGGCCAAGTACGAGCAGTACTTC. Amino acids: CASTFGGAKYEQYF.

The chain has TRBV27 and TRBJ2-1; tentatively, D is TRBD1 or TRBD2 (6 bases each). The CDR3 sequence is 14 residues long. Germline CDR1 is MNHEY and CDR2 is SMNVEV (reference sequence). Trimming pared 5 bases from V and 3 bases from J, leaving 11 bases between. Here the CDR3 DNA reads TGTGCCAGCAGTCTGGAGGGGGTCTACAATGAGCAGTTCTTC. Its protein is CASSLEGVYNEQFF.